A few counts support the clone carrying this T cell receptor beta chain. V lost 7 bases to trimming and J lost 7 bases; unmatched junction nucleotides: 12. This CDR3 comprises 17 residues. The germline V gene has CDR1 MNHEY and CDR2 SMNVEV (reference sequence). This specimen belongs to a study of T-cell reconstitution after alpha-beta-depleted transplantation in children. Preparing the TCRbeta library involved the use of unique molecular identifiers. TCRdb independently ran MiXCR on the PCR reads; one entry per CDR3 protein. The table shows about 610,000 distinct CDR3 sequences, with 10% occurring only once.

The sequence came from a human donor who donated a stem cell graft to a child with acute myeloid leukemia. V usage is TRBV27 and J usage is TRBJ2-1; 14 nucleotides match TRBD2. This specimen consisted of PBMCs from the stem cell graft donor, obtained from the stem cell graft. The CDR3 protein is CASNDPTSGRAGNEQFF. The CDR3 region has the DNA TGTGCCAGCAATGATCCGACTAGCGGGAGGGCCGGGAATGAGCAGTTCTTC.